Given below is one TCR beta chain in context. Its cognate antigen is unknown. This sample was included in a study of T cell repertoires in cytomegalovirus infection. Study-level information: HLA-B-restricted CMV epitopes that are well studied, plus recently identified HLA-C-restricted ones, were used by the study.

Whole-study findings and limits: Identification of carriers of CMV plus the relevant HLA was achieved through cumulative public TCR beta family frequency.

Trimming removed 7 bases at V and 1 base at J, with 16 bases between. The CDR3 has 15 amino acids. CDR1 and CDR2 (germline): SGHVS, FNYEAQ. Using its own MiXCR run on the reads, TCRdb lists one record per CDR3 protein. The sample lists approximately 990,000 distinct CDR3 sequences, under 40% occurring once. The source material was cultured CD8+ T cells from PBMCs, sampled from culture after CMV antigen stimulation. The J gene is TRBJ1-1, the V gene TRBV7-6, with D perhaps matching TRBD1 (6 bases). The receptor's source is a human donor in good health (CMV status not recorded). Some clones in this sample may be carry-over from other donors' samples. CDR3 region: CASIFLGGGNTEAFF. For the CDR3, the DNA is TGTGCCAGCATCTTTCTAGGGGGGGGGAACACTGAAGCTTTCTTT.